These T cell receptor beta chains were read from a single sample in a study of graft-versus-host responses after intestinal transplantation. Assay: immunoSEQ multiplex PCR; the TCRdb copy retains only in-frame clones and omits some. Here the sample spans about 15,000 clones, roughly three fifths being singletons. This specimen was ileum tissue, taken 524 days after transplant. The receptors shown here come from a human patient who received an intestinal transplant, so some T cells may come from the graft donor. CDR3s include the opening cysteine and the closing phenylalanine or tryptophan. A D gene is named only where the DNA matches it firmly. Clone sizes are given selectively: once, few, many, or a class where the clone is expanded.

J	V	D	size	DNA	CDR3
TRBJ1-4	TRBV4-3	TRBD1	.	TGCGCCAGCAGCCAAGGCATTATCGGGACAGATAATGAAAAACTGTTTTTT	CASSQGIIGTDNEKLFF
TRBJ2-1	TRBV6-5	.	.	TGTGCCAGCAGTCACTTGAACCAGGACAATGAGCAGTTCTTC	CASSHLNQDNEQFF
TRBJ2-6	TRBV6-5	.	.	TGTGCCAGCAGTTATTTAGGGGCTGGGGCCAACGTCCTGACTTTC	CASSYLGAGANVLTF
TRBJ1-5	TRBV6-1	.	.	TGTGCCAGCAGCCCCTTGTTACAGGGCTTTCAGCCCCAGCATTTT	CASSPLLQGFQPQHF
TRBJ2-7	TRBV10-3	.	.	TGTGCCATCAGTGTTGGGATACAGAGGGACGAGCAGTACTTC	CAISVGIQRDEQYF
TRBJ2-7	TRBV4-3	.	.	TGCGCCAGCAGCCGCGGCTTATTTACCTACGAGCAGTACTTC	CASSRGLFTYEQYF
TRBJ2-3	TRBV4-3	.	.	TGCGCCAGCAGCCAAGACCCGGGATTCACAGATACGCAGTATTTT	CASSQDPGFTDTQYF
TRBJ2-1	TRBV19	TRBD2	few	TGTGCCAGTAGAATAGGGGCTAGCGGGGGGGATGAGCAGTTCTTC	CASRIGASGGDEQFF
TRBJ1-2	TRBV11-2	.	.	TGTGCCAGCAGCTTAGTGCAGGGCACTTATGGCTACACCTTC	CASSLVQGTYGYTF
TRBJ2-1	TRBV15	TRBD2	.	TGTGCCACCAGCAGAGATCTAGCGGGGGGCAATGAGCAGTTCTTC	CATSRDLAGGNEQFF
TRBJ2-3	TRBV5-8	TRBD2	.	TGTGCCAGCATGCGGGAGATCGATACGCAGTATTTT	CASMREIDTQYF
TRBJ2-3	TRBV6-5	.	.	TGTGCCAGCAGTTATGAACTGGGGAGTAGGAATACGCAGTATTTT	CASSYELGSRNTQYF
TRBJ1-2	TRBV7-8	TRBD1	.	TGTGCCAGCAGCTCCGGACAGGGAGGGTTATATGGCTACACCTTC	CASSSGQGGLYGYTF
TRBJ2-5	TRBV27	TRBD1	.	TGTGCCAGCAGTCCAACCCCGGGACAGGGATCCCAGTACTTC	CASSPTPGQGSQYF
TRBJ2-5	TRBV12-5	TRBD1	few	TGTGCTAGTAGCAGAGATACCTTGACAGGGTGGGAAGAGACCCAGTACTTC	CASSRDTLTGWEETQYF
TRBJ1-1	TRBV4-3	.	.	TGCGCCAGCAGCCAAGAATCCAGGAACACTGAAGCTTTCTTT	CASSQESRNTEAFF
TRBJ2-1	TRBV6-5	.	few	TGTGCCAGCAGCACCTACGATGAGCAGTTCTTC	CASSTYDEQFF
TRBJ2-2	TRBV7-2	TRBD2	.	TGTGCCAGCGGGGCTAGCGGGGGAATTACCGGGGAGCTGTTTTTT	CASGASGGITGELFF
TRBJ2-5	TRBV11-3	TRBD2	few	TGTGCCAGCAGCCTTTTGACGGGGGGGCAAGAGACCCAGTACTTC	CASSLLTGGQETQYF
TRBJ1-3	TRBV5-1	.	.	TGCGCCAGCAGCCCAGAGGACTCTGGAAACACCATATATTTT	CASSPEDSGNTIYF
TRBJ2-2	TRBV2	TRBD1	few	TGTGCCAGCAGAACTACAGGGGGCATCACCGGGGAGCTGTTTTTT	CASRTTGGITGELFF
TRBJ1-6	TRBV4-3	TRBD1	.	TGCGCCAGCAGCCTCAGGACAGGGGGCGATTCACCCCTCCACTTT	CASSLRTGGDSPLHF
TRBJ1-6	TRBV7-9	.	once	TGTGCCAGCAGCCCGTTCAGGGTAGGCAATTCACCCCTCCACTTT	CASSPFRVGNSPLHF
TRBJ2-2	TRBV27	TRBD2	few	TGTGCCAGCAGTTTGACTAGCGGGGGGCCGAACACCGGGGAGCTGTTTTTT	CASSLTSGGPNTGELFF
TRBJ1-4	TRBV19	.	.	TGTGCCAGTAGTATATTCTCTACCGCTGAAAAACTGTTTTTT	CASSIFSTAEKLFF
TRBJ2-7	TRBV7-2	TRBD2	.	TGTGCCAGCAGCTTAAGACTAGCGGGGTACGAGCAGTACTTC	CASSLRLAGYEQYF
TRBJ1-2	TRBV2	.	.	TGTGCCAGCAGTGATACAGGGTCCTATGGCTACACCTTC	CASSDTGSYGYTF
TRBJ1-5	TRBV7-9	.	.	TGTGCCAGCAGCCACCCGGGAGTCGTAAATCAGCCCCAGCATTTT	CASSHPGVVNQPQHF
TRBJ2-7	TRBV12-2	.	.	TGTGCAAGTCGCTTAGGGACGGTGGGGACAGGCTACCACGAGCAGTACTTC	CASRLGTVGTGYHEQYF
TRBJ1-1	TRBV6-5	.	few	TGTGCCAGCAGCCGCGGACAAATCACTGAAGCTTTCTTT	CASSRGQITEAFF
TRBJ1-4	TRBV30	.	.	TGTGCCTGGAGTGGCAATCGGGTTGCAACTAATGAAAAACTGTTTTTT	CAWSGNRVATNEKLFF
TRBJ1-6	TRBV2	.	few	TGTGCCAGCCTAGAACGAGAAAATTCACCCCTCCACTTT	CASLERENSPLHF
TRBJ2-3	TRBV6-5	TRBD2	.	TGTGCCAGCTCCAGCGGGGGGGCCATAGATACGCAGTATTTT	CASSSGGAIDTQYF
TRBJ2-5	TRBV11-3	.	.	TGTGCCAGCAGCTTCAGTTCCCAAGAGACCCAGTACTTC	CASSFSSQETQYF
TRBJ2-7	TRBV10-3	TRBD2	few	TGTGCCATCAGTGAGTCGGTCCCACTAGCGGGCGACGCGCAGTACTTC	CAISESVPLAGDAQYF
TRBJ2-7	TRBV27	TRBD1	.	TGTGCCAGCAGTTTCTCAGCGACAGGGCTCAGCGACGAGCAGTACTTC	CASSFSATGLSDEQYF
TRBJ1-1	TRBV2	.	few	TGTGCCAGCAGTCCACAGGACACTGAAGCTTTCTTT	CASSPQDTEAFF
TRBJ2-6	TRBV19	TRBD1	.	TGTGCCAGTAGTCCCCAAGCGACAGGGGGAGGCTCTGGGGCCAACGTCCTGACTTTC	CASSPQATGGGSGANVLTF
TRBJ2-2	TRBV12-5	.	.	TGTGCTAGTGGTTTGGTACCCAGCACCGGGGAGCTGTTTTTT	CASGLVPSTGELFF
TRBJ2-7	TRBV5-1	TRBD2	few	TGCGCCAGCAGCTTGGGGTGGGGGGGCGAGCAGTACTTC	CASSLGWGGEQYF
TRBJ2-3	TRBV5-4	TRBD1	.	TGTGCCAGCAGCTCGATCGGACAGGGGGCGACAGATACGCAGTATTTT	CASSSIGQGATDTQYF
TRBJ2-2	TRBV6-6	.	.	TGTGCCAGCAGGAACAAGGGGGATACGGACACCGGGGAGCTGTTTTTT	CASRNKGDTDTGELFF
TRBJ2-7	TRBV21-1	.	few	TGTGCCAGCAGCAAAAAAAGGGACACCTACGAGCAGTACTTC	CASSKKRDTYEQYF
TRBJ2-7	TRBV2	TRBD1	few	TGTGCCAGCAGAGGGGACAGCTACGAGCAGTACTTC	CASRGDSYEQYF
TRBJ2-1	TRBV18	TRBD2	once	TGTGCCAGCTCACTTTTCAGCGGGGGCGATGAGCAGTTCTTC	CASSLFSGGDEQFF
TRBJ2-5	TRBV7-2	TRBD2	.	TGTGCCAGCAGCTTAATCCGGGGGCGGGGGGGAGAGACCCAGTACTTC	CASSLIRGRGGETQYF
TRBJ1-6	TRBV6-1	.	.	TGTGCCAGCAGTGAAGCCGGGGGGATGAGGTCACCCCTCCACTTT	CASSEAGGMRSPLHF
TRBJ2-7	TRBV5-1	TRBD2	.	TGCGCCAGCAGCTTGGCCGTCGTGCGGATTCGGGAGGGCTCCTACGAGCAGTACTTC	CASSLAVVRIREGSYEQYF
TRBJ2-2	TRBV7-2	TRBD2	.	TGTGCCAGCAGCCCCGGGACTACCCGGGGCGGGGAGCTGTTTTTT	CASSPGTTRGGELFF